The source of this T cell receptor beta chain is a study of control samples from healthy donors and cancer patients. Germline loops: CDR1 MDHEN, CDR2 SYDVKM. V lost 4 bases, J lost 3 bases, and 13 bases lay in between. There are 15 residues in the CDR3. Using immunoSEQ multiplex PCR, the repertoire was profiled, and TCRdb retains in-frame clones only, with some absent. The profile shows about 140,000 clones, around 88% of them singletons. Material: blood. This sequence originates from a man younger than 35 in good health. The chain recombines TRBV28 with TRBJ2-1; D remains ambiguous. For the CDR3, the DNA is TGTGCCAGCAGTTCCCATAGGGATGGCTACAATGAGCAGTTCTTC. It yields the protein CASSSHRDGYNEQFF.